This TCR beta chain was captured by sequencing in a study of control samples from healthy donors and cancer patients. Method: immunoSEQ multiplex PCR; TCRdb's copy keeps in-frame clones and lacks some. The data contain about 89,000 clones, more than 75% of them singletons. The specimen was blood. The sequence was collected from a man under 40 in good health.

The CDR3, as DNA: TGTGCCAGCAGTGGAGGTTTAGGCGGTGAGCAGTTCTTC. It codes for CASSGGLGGEQFF. This chain connects TRBV2 to TRBJ2-1; D gene unclear. CDR1 is SNHLY, CDR2 FYNNEI, per germline. V was cut by 4 bases and J by 9 bases, with 13 bases left in between. The CDR3 has 13 amino acids.